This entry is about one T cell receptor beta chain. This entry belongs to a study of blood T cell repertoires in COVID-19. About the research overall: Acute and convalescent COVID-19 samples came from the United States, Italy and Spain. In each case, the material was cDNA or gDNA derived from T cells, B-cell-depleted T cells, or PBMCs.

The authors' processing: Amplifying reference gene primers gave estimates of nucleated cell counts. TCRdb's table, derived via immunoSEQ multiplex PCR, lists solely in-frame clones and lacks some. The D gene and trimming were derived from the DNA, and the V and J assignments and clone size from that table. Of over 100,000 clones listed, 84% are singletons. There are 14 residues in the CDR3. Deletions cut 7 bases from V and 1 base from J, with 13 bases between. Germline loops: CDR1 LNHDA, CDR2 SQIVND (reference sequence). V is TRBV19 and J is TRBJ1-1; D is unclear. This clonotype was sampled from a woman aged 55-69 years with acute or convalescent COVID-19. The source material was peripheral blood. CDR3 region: CASMRRARNTEAFF. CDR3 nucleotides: TGTGCCAGTATGCGGAGGGCCAGGAACACTGAAGCTTTCTTT.